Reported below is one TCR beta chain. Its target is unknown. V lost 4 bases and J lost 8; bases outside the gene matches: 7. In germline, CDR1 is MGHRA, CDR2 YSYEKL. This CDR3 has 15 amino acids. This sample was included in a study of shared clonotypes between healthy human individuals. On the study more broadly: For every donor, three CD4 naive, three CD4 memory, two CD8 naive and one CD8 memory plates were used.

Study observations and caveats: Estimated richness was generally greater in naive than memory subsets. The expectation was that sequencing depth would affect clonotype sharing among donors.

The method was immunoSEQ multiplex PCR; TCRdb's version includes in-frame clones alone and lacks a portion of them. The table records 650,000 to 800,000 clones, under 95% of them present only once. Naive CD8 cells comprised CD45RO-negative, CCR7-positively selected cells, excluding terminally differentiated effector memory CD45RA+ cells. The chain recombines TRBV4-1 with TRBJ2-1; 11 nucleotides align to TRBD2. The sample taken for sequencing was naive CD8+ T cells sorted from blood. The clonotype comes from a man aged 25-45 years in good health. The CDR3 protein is CASSLSSGRLDEQFF. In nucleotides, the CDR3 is TGCGCCAGCAGCCTCTCTAGCGGGAGGTTGGATGAGCAGTTCTTC.